This T cell receptor beta chain derives from a study of T cell responses to AZD1222 COVID-19 vaccine. Recipients boosted at about 4 weeks or about 12 weeks are pooled. Assay used: immunoSEQ multiplex PCR; TCRdb lists only in-frame clones, some missing. The sample consists of around 120,000 clones, about 92% of them appearing once. This TCR was sampled from an adult who received the AZD1222 COVID-19 vaccine. This specimen consisted of peripheral blood, obtained 28 days after the second AZD1222 dose.

The CDR3 DNA reads as TGTGCCAGCAGCCCGCGGACAACGGGCTACACCTTC. Its translation: CASSPRTTGYTF. The chain carries TRBV7-2 and TRBJ1-2; the D gene is possibly TRBD1 (5 bases). Germline V CDR1 and CDR2: SGHTA, FQGNSA. The CDR3 runs 12 residues. Trimming cost V 5 bases and J 8 bases, with 12 bases left between them.